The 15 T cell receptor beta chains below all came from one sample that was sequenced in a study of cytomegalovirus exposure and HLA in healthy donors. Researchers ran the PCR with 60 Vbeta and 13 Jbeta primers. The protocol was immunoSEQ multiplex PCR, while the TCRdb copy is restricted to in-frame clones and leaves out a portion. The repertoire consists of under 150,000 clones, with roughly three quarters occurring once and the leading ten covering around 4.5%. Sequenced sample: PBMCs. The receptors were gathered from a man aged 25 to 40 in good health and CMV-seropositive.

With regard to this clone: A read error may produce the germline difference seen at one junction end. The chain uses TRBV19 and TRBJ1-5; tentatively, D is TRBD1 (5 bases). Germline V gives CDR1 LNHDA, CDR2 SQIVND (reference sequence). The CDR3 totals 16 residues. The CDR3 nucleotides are TGTGCCAGTGGTATTTTCTCCGGGGGAATCAATCAGCCCCAGCATTTT. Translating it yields CASGIFSGGINQPQHF.

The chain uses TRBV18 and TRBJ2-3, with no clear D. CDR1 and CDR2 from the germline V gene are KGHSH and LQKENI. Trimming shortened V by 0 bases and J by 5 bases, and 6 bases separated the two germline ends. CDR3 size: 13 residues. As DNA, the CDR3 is TGTGCCAGCTCACCACCCCCCAGAGATACGCAGTATTTT. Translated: CASSPPPRDTQYF.

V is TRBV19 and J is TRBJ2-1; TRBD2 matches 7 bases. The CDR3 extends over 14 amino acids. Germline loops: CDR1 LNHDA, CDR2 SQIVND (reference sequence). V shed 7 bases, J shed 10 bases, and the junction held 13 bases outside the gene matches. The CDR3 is CASTPSAGAGEQFF. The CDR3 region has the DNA TGTGCCAGTACCCCCTCTGCGGGAGCAGGCGAGCAGTTCTTC. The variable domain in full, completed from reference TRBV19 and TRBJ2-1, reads DGGITQSPKYLFRKEGQNVTLSCEQNLNHDAMYWYRQDPGQGLRLIYYSQIVNDFQKGDIAEGYSVSREKKESFPLTVTSAQKNPTAFYLCASTPSAGAGEQFFGPGTRLTVL.

The DNA for the CDR3 is TGTGCCAGCAGACCGGGACTAGCGGATTACAATGAGCAGTTCTTC. It encodes CASRPGLADYNEQFF. The V call is TRBV4-2, the J call TRBJ2-1; the match to TRBD2 covers 11 bases. The CDR3 spans 15 residues. Germline V CDR1 and CDR2: LGHNA, YNFKEQ. V gave up 6 bases and J gave up 4 bases; unmatched junction bases: 5.

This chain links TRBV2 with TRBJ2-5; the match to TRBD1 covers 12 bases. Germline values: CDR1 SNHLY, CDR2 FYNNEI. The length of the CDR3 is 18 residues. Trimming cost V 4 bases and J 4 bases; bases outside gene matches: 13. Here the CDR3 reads CASSVRRGQGALGETQYF. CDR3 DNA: TGTGCCAGCAGTGTTCGGCGGGGACAGGGGGCCTTAGGAGAGACCCAGTACTTC.

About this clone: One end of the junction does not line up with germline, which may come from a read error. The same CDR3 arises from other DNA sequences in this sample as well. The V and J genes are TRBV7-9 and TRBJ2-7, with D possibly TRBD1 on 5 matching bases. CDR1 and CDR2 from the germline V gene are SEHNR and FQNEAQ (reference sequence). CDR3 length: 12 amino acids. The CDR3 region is CSSSLGAGEQYF. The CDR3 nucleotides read TGTTCCAGCAGCCTAGGGGCTGGCGAGCAGTACTTC.

Written as DNA, the CDR3 is TGTGCCAGCAGCCGAGGGACAGGGTCGGGCTACGAGCAGTACTTC. This codes for CASSRGTGSGYEQYF. This sequence joins TRBV7-6 and TRBJ2-7; 9 nucleotides align to TRBD1. The CDR3 has 15 amino acids. Germline CDR1 reads SGHVS; CDR2 reads FNYEAQ. After removal of 5 bases from V and 3 bases from J, the junction contained 8 bases not matched to a gene.

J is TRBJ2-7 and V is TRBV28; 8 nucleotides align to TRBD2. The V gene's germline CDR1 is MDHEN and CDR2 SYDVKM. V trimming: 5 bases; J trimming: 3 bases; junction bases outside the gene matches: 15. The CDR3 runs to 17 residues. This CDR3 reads CASSPAQGAGDLYEQYF. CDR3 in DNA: TGTGCCAGCAGTCCAGCCCAGGGAGCGGGAGACCTCTACGAGCAGTACTTC.

The CDR3: CASSLFRQLMNTEAFF. The CDR3 bases are TGTGCCAGCAGCTTATTCCGACAGCTTATGAACACTGAAGCTTTCTTT. This sequence joins TRBV7-9 and TRBJ1-1; tentatively, D is TRBD1 (5 bases). Looked up from germline, CDR1 is SEHNR and CDR2 is FQNEAQ (reference sequence). This CDR3 contains 16 residues. The ends were cut back, 2 bases at V and 0 bases at J, with 13 bases in the middle.

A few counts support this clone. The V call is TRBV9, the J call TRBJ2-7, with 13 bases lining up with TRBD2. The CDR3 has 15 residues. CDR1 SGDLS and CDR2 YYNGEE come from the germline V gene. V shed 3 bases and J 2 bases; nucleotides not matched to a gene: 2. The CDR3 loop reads CASSAGTSGAYEQYF. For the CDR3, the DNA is TGTGCCAGCAGCGCCGGGACTAGCGGGGCCTACGAGCAGTACTTC. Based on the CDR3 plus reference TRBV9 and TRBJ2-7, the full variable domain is DSGVTQTPKHLITATGQRVTLRCSPRSGDLSVYWYQQSLDQGLQFLIQYYNGEERAKGNILERFSAQQFPDLHSELNLSSLELGDSALYFCASSAGTSGAYEQYFGPGTRLTVT.

The CDR3 region is CASSYFFVGGRSEQFF. As DNA, the CDR3 is TGTGCCAGCAGCTACTTTTTTGTGGGAGGAAGGAGTGAGCAGTTCTTC. The V and J genes are TRBV7-3 and TRBJ2-1, with a possible D match to TRBD2 (6 bases). Germline loops: CDR1 SGHTA, CDR2 FQGTGA. The CDR3 sequence is 16 residues long. The V end was cut by 4 bases, the J end by 9 bases, with 22 bases between.

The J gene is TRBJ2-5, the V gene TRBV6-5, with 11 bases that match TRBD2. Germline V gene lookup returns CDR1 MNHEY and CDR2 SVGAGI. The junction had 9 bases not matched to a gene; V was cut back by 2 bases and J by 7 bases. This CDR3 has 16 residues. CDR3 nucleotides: TGTGCCAGCAGTTACAGTGGTAGCGGGGGGGTAGGGACCCAGTACTTC. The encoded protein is CASSYSGSGGVGTQYF.

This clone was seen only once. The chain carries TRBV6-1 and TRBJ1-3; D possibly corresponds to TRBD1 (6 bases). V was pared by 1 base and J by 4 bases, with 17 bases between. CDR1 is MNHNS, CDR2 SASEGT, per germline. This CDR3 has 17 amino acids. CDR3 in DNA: TGTGCCAGCAGTGAAGTTCGGGGGGGCGCATCGGGAAACACCATATATTTT. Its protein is CASSEVRGGASGNTIYF.

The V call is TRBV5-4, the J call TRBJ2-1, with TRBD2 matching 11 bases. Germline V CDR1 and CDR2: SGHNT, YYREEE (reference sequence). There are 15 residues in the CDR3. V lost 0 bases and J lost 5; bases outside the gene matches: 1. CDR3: CASSLGGLADNEQFF. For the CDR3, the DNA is TGTGCCAGCAGCTTGGGGGGACTAGCGGACAATGAGCAGTTCTTC. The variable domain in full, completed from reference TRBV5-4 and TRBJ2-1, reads ETGVTQSPTHLIKTRGQQVTLRCSSQSGHNTVSWYQQALGQGPQFIFQYYREEENGRGNFPPRFSGLQFPNYSSELNVNALELDDSALYLCASSLGGLADNEQFFGPGTRLTVL.

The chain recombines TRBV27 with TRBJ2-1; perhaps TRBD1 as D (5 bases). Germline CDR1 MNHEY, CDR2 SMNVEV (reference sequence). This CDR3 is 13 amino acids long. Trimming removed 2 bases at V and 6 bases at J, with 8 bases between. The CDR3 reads CASSLRGGNEQFF. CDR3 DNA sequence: TGTGCCAGCAGTTTAAGGGGTGGCAATGAGCAGTTCTTC.